What follows are 31 T cell receptor beta chains derived from one specimen sequenced in a study of T cells after yellow fever vaccination. One entry per CDR3 protein, called by TCRdb with MiXCR from the 5' RACE reads. The sample contains a few hundred thousand distinct CDR3 sequences, about 8.7% of which appear only once. The sequencing used PBMCs, collected on the day of the first yellow fever vaccination. All receptors come from a man aged 18 to 35 who received the YFV17D yellow fever vaccine.

This chain connects TRBV19 to TRBJ2-1; the match to TRBD2 covers 9 bases. The germline gives CDR1 LNHDA, CDR2 SQIVND (reference sequence). The CDR3 extends over 15 amino acids. After removal of 3 bases from V and 7 bases from J, the junction contained 7 bases not matched to a gene. CDR3 DNA sequence: TGTGCCAGTAGTATTAATAGCGGGGGAATAAATGAGCAGTTCTTC. This encodes CASSINSGGINEQFF.

This clonotype has only a few counts. Here the CDR3 DNA reads TGTGCCAGCTCACCCAGCCCGGCAAAAGAGACCCAGTACTTC. It translates to CASSPSPAKETQYF. The chain joins TRBV18 to TRBJ2-5, with D unresolved. CDR1 is KGHSH and CDR2 is LQKENI in the germline V gene. V was trimmed by 3 bases and J by 3 bases, leaving 11 bases between them. This CDR3 has 14 amino acids.

V usage is TRBV4-1 and J usage is TRBJ1-1; D unresolved. Trimming stripped 5 bases from V and 11 bases from J, with 21 bases between. This CDR3 contains 14 residues. The germline V gene encodes CDR1 MGHRA and CDR2 YSYEKL. The CDR3 loop reads CASSFPLRPTGAFF. CDR3 DNA sequence: TGCGCCAGCAGCTTCCCACTACGGCCTACCGGCGCTTTCTTT.

The chain combines TRBV6-1 with TRBJ1-1; 10 nucleotides line up with TRBD1. The V gene's germline CDR1 is MNHNS and CDR2 SASEGT. The CDR3 has 15 amino acids. V shed 0 bases and J 6 bases; nucleotides not matched to a gene: 4. DNA for the CDR3: TGTGCCAGCAGTGAAGCGCGGGACAGGGGACCTGAAGCTTTCTTT. Residues: CASSEARDRGPEAFF.

The gene calls are TRBV12-3 or TRBV12-4 and TRBJ1-1, with 9 bases identical to TRBD1. Trimming at V came to 6 bases and at J to 5 bases, leaving 10 bases not matched to a gene. This CDR3 comprises 15 residues. The CDR3 here is CASRRLTGGETEAFF. CDR3 DNA: TGTGCCAGCAGGAGGCTCACAGGGGGCGAAACTGAAGCTTTCTTT.

Details on this clonotype: At one end, the junction sequence differs from germline, possibly due to a read error. This chain connects TRBV12-3 or TRBV12-4 to TRBJ2-7; D tentatively reads TRBD1 or TRBD2 (5 bases each). This CDR3 contains 13 residues. CDR3 sequence (DNA): TGTGCCAGCAGATTAGGGACCGACTACGAGCAGTACTTC. Translated, it gives CASRLGTDYEQYF.

The V call is TRBV4-3, the J call TRBJ1-5, with TRBD1 as a possible D gene (5 bases). CDR3 length equals 15 residues. The germline V and J ends were trimmed by 1 base and 0 bases, with 7 bases remaining between them. The germline gives CDR1 LGHNA, CDR2 YSLEER. DNA of the CDR3: TGCGCCAGCAGCCAAGCAAGGGGTAGCAATCAGCCCCAGCATTTT. It yields the protein CASSQARGSNQPQHF.

This clonotype came up many times. V is TRBV4-3 and J is TRBJ2-7, with D possibly being TRBD1 (5 bases). The CDR3 spans 13 residues. Germline CDR1 reads LGHNA; CDR2 reads YSLEER. Trimming stripped 1 base from V and 7 bases from J, with 11 bases between. The CDR3 coding sequence is TGCGCCAGCAGCCAAGTTCAGGGTGGTGAGCAGTACGTC. Encoded protein: CASSQVQGGEQYV.

This clonotype was counted ten times or more. The V and J genes are TRBV20-1 and TRBJ1-5; D is perhaps TRBD1 (6 bases). Trimming shortened V by 5 bases and J by 3 bases, and 14 bases separated the two germline ends. The CDR3 covers 14 residues. Germline values: CDR1 DFQATT, CDR2 SNEGSKA (reference sequence). CDR3 nucleotides: TGCAGTGCTGGACAGCAGCGAGACAATCAGCCCCAGCATTTT. Protein: CSAGQQRDNQPQHF.

This clonotype was detected only a few times. The chain joins TRBV28 to TRBJ2-3, with D possibly being TRBD2 (6 bases). Germline V gives CDR1 MDHEN, CDR2 SYDVKM. Trimming took 5 bases from V and 3 from J, leaving 15 bases between them. The CDR3 totals 15 residues. The CDR3 is CASSPWDSLTDTQYF. CDR3 nucleotide sequence: TGTGCCAGCAGTCCTTGGGACTCCTTAACAGATACGCAGTATTTT.

This clonotype was found many times. DNA of the CDR3: TGTGCCAGCAGCCCGTTACACCTCCGAGGGGAAAAACTGTTTTTT. It is translated as CASSPLHLRGEKLFF. The chain joins TRBV7-2 to TRBJ1-4; D gene ambiguous. Trimming cost V 5 bases and J 8 bases, with 18 bases left between them. The CDR3 spans 15 residues. The germline CDR1 and CDR2 sequences are SGHTA and FQGNSA.

The chain uses TRBV5-1 and TRBJ2-7; 7 bases match TRBD2. Looked up from germline, CDR1 is SGHRS and CDR2 is YFSETQ. The CDR3 is 14 amino acids. Trimming cost V 4 bases and J 6 bases; bases outside gene matches: 10. CDR3 nucleotides: TGCGCCAGCAGCATCCAGGACCCGGGGGGCGAGCAGTACTTC. It yields the protein CASSIQDPGGEQYF.

This clonotype was detected ten times or more. This rearrangement joins TRBV11-2 to TRBJ2-3; D unresolved. This CDR3 is 16 amino acids long. V was clipped by 1 base and J by 0 bases, with 11 bases between them. CDR1 and CDR2 (germline): SGHAT, FQNNGV. The CDR3 here is CASSLVRRTSTDTQYF. Here the CDR3 DNA reads TGTGCCAGCAGCTTAGTGCGCAGAACTAGCACAGATACGCAGTATTTT.

The rearrangement uses TRBV25-1 and TRBJ1-1; D gene uncertain. The CDR3 is made up of 14 amino acids. Trimming cost V 2 bases and J 13 bases, with 20 bases left between them. Germline V lookup: CDR1 MGHDK, CDR2 SYGVNS. The DNA for the CDR3 is TGTGCCAGCAGTGAACGGTTTAGTAAGCTTGTCCTTTTCTTT. This translates into CASSERFSKLVLFF.

This clonotype appeared a few times. V is TRBV3-1 and J is TRBJ1-1; D may be TRBD1 (5 bases). Germline loops: CDR1 LGHDT, CDR2 YNNKEL (reference sequence). This CDR3 has 16 residues. With 0 bases removed from V and 4 bases from J, the gap between germline ends came to 15 bases. CDR3 nucleotide sequence: TGTGCCAGCAGCCAAGATCGGAAGGGGTGGACCACTGAAGCTTTCTTT. Its protein product is CASSQDRKGWTTEAFF.

The chain links TRBV9 to TRBJ2-1, with TRBD1 identical over 8 bases. The J segment lost 0 bases and the V segment lost 4 bases, leaving 6 bases of the junction unmatched. This CDR3 comprises 16 residues. The germline CDR1 and CDR2 sequences are SGDLS and YYNGEE. The CDR3 spells CASSSPTGGSYNEQFF. The CDR3 coding sequence is TGTGCCAGCAGCTCACCCACAGGGGGCTCCTACAATGAGCAGTTCTTC.

The chain carries TRBV12-3 or TRBV12-4 and TRBJ1-1, with D hard to call. V was shortened by 3 bases and J by 4 bases, with 15 bases between the two germline ends. CDR3 size: 15 residues. The DNA of the CDR3 is TGTGCCAGCAGTTTGTATGTGGGTGGAATCACTGAAGCTTTCTTT. Its protein is CASSLYVGGITEAFF.

The chain joins TRBV6-6 to TRBJ2-1; D is unclear. From germline, CDR1 is MNHNY and CDR2 SVGAGI (reference sequence). Trimming pared 2 bases from V and 6 bases from J, leaving 5 bases between. The CDR3 contains 12 residues. In DNA form, the CDR3 reads TGTGCCAGCAGTTACGCGAGCAATGAGCAGTTCTTC. Protein product: CASSYASNEQFF.

The chain links TRBV29-1 to TRBJ2-7, with TRBD1 identical over 7 bases. The length of the CDR3 is 14 residues. V lost 1 base and J lost 2; bases outside the gene matches: 5. Germline CDR1 reads SQVTM; CDR2 reads ANQGSEA. As DNA, the CDR3 is TGCAGCGTTGAAGGAACAGGGGTTCCCTACGAGCAGTACTTC. This gives the protein CSVEGTGVPYEQYF.

This clonotype was seen only a few times. V usage is TRBV5-1 and J usage is TRBJ2-7; 7 bases agree with TRBD2. The germline CDR1 and CDR2 sequences are SGHRS and YFSETQ. The length of the CDR3 is 15 residues. V trimming: 0 bases; J trimming: 2 bases; junction bases outside the gene matches: 5. The CDR3 DNA reads as TGCGCCAGCAGCTTGGCGGCTAGCGGACCCTACGAGCAGTACTTC. It is translated as CASSLAASGPYEQYF.

There are a few counts of this clonotype. The genes are TRBV7-9 and TRBJ1-1; possibly TRBD1 for D (5 bases). V was clipped by 5 bases and J by 1 base, with 14 bases between them. The germline V gene encodes CDR1 SEHNR and CDR2 FQNEAQ (reference sequence). The CDR3 is 15 amino acids. CDR3 nucleotide sequence: TGTGCCAGCAGCATAACCGGGACCGAGAACACTGAAGCTTTCTTT. It is translated as CASSITGTENTEAFF.

The V call is TRBV5-6, the J call TRBJ2-7; either TRBD1 or TRBD2 may fit D (5 bases each). CDR3 size: 17 residues. Germline lookup yields CDR1 SGHDT and CDR2 YYEEEE. The germline V and J ends were trimmed by 0 bases and 6 bases, with 22 bases remaining between them. DNA of the CDR3: TGTGCCAGCAGCTTGGTTGTCGGGACGGCGGGCCGATCCGAGCAGTACGTC. As protein: CASSLVVGTAGRSEQYV.

This clonotype was counted only a few times. The chain has TRBV20-1 and TRBJ2-2; D unclear. The CDR3 is 13 residues long. The germline CDR1 and CDR2 sequences are DFQATT and SNEGSKA (reference sequence). V lost 3 bases to trimming and J lost 5 bases, with 10 bases between them. CDR3 sequence: CSASPPATGELFF. DNA for the CDR3: TGCAGTGCTAGTCCGCCGGCGACCGGGGAGCTGTTTTTT.

This clonotype was recorded a few times. This chain links TRBV9 with TRBJ2-7; D is undetermined. The CDR3 loop spans 15 amino acids. Trimming shortened V by 3 bases and J by 5 bases, and 18 bases separated the two germline ends. Germline values: CDR1 SGDLS, CDR2 YYNGEE. The chain's CDR3 is CASSADHRRLDEQYF. The DNA of the CDR3 is TGTGCCAGCAGCGCAGACCACAGAAGACTGGACGAGCAGTACTTC.

The genes are TRBV11-2 and TRBJ2-5; 13 bases match TRBD2. The V gene end was trimmed by 4 bases and the J gene end by 2 bases; junction bases not matched to a gene: 16. Germline lookup yields CDR1 SGHAT and CDR2 FQNNGV. The CDR3 is made up of 20 amino acids. CDR3 nucleotide sequence: TGTGCCAGCAGCTCTCTAGGGAGGACTAGCGGGGGAGGGTCTCAAGAGACCCAGTACTTC. This codes for CASSSLGRTSGGGSQETQYF.

The chain has TRBV10-3 and TRBJ1-1, with D unclear. The CDR3 runs 13 residues. CDR1 ENHRY and CDR2 SYGVKD come from the germline V gene. Deletions cut 5 bases from V and 0 bases from J, with 7 bases between. The CDR3 protein is CAISWGMNTEAFF. CDR3 coding DNA: TGTGCCATCAGTTGGGGAATGAACACTGAAGCTTTCTTT.

This chain connects TRBV24-1 to TRBJ2-5, with a possible D match to TRBD1 (5 bases). This CDR3 region has 13 residues. In germline, CDR1 is KGHDR, CDR2 SFDVKD. Trimming left V 6 bases short and J 4 bases short, with 11 bases between. CDR3 residues: CATSQGHTETQYF. CDR3 DNA: TGTGCCACCAGTCAGGGCCATACAGAGACCCAGTACTTC.

In this sample, this clonotype turned up a few times. The chain couples TRBV29-1 to TRBJ2-7; D uncertain. V lost 5 bases and J 0 bases, leaving 8 bases between the germline ends. The CDR3 loop spans 12 amino acids. Germline V gene data show CDR1 as SQVTM and CDR2 as ANQGSEA. DNA for the CDR3: TGCAGCGTTCAGACGGACTCCTACGAGCAGTACTTC. This gives the protein CSVQTDSYEQYF.

This clonotype was found a few times. The chain carries TRBV5-1 and TRBJ1-1, with 8 bases matching TRBD1. Germline V gene data show CDR1 as SGHRS and CDR2 as YFSETQ. The CDR3 is made up of 16 amino acids. With V trimmed by 4 bases and J by 1 base, 9 bases remained unmatched. In nucleotides, the CDR3 is TGCGCCAGCAGCAAAGGACAGGGAGAACCGAACACTGAAGCTTTCTTT. Its translation is CASSKGQGEPNTEAFF.

The chain links TRBV5-1 to TRBJ2-2; possible D gene TRBD1, 6 bases. The CDR3 is made up of 16 amino acids. Per germline, CDR1 SGHRS and CDR2 YFSETQ. The V gene lost 1 base and the J gene lost 4 bases, with 14 bases spanning the gap. The CDR3 nucleotides read TGCGCCAGCAGCTTGTCCGGGACATCCTTCACCGGGGAGCTGTTTTTT. Translation gives CASSLSGTSFTGELFF.

The chain couples TRBV4-3 to TRBJ2-2; D gene uncertain. Trimming cost V 0 bases and J 6 bases, with 8 bases left between them. This CDR3 is 14 amino acids long. CDR1 and CDR2 (germline): LGHNA, YSLEER. The CDR3 sequence: CASSQDPTAGELFF. The CDR3 DNA reads TGCGCCAGCAGCCAAGATCCTACTGCCGGGGAGCTGTTTTTT.